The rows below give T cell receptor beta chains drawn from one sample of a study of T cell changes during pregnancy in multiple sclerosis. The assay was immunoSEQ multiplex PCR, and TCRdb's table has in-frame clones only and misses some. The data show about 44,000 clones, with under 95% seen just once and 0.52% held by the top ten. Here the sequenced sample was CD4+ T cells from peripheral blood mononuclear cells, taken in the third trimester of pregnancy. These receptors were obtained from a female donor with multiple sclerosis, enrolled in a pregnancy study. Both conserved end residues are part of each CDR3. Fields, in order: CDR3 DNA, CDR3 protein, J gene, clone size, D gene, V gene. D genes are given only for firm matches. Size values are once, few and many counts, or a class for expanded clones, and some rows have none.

DNA: TGTGCCAGCAGCGTAGCTGCGGAATTGAACACTGAAGCTTTCTTT
CDR3: CASSVAAELNTEAFF
J: TRBJ1-1
size: .
D: .
V: TRBV9

DNA: TGCGCCAGCAGCTCTGGACAGTTCGGGGAGCCCCAGCATTTT
CDR3: CASSSGQFGEPQHF
J: TRBJ1-5
size: .
D: .
V: TRBV5-1

DNA: TGTGCCAGCAGCTTGGTAGCGGGAGCCTACGAGCAGTACTTC
CDR3: CASSLVAGAYEQYF
J: TRBJ2-7
size: once
D: TRBD2
V: TRBV5-5

DNA: TGTGCCACCAGCAGGCGTAACCCCGACAGGGGGCGCCGGGTCGGGGAGACCCAGTACTTC
CDR3: CATSRRNPDRGRRVGETQYF
J: TRBJ2-5
size: .
D: TRBD1
V: TRBV15

DNA: TGCAGCGTCGGAGGACAGTCCTACGAGCAGTACTTC
CDR3: CSVGGQSYEQYF
J: TRBJ2-7
size: .
D: .
V: TRBV29-1

DNA: TGTGCCAGCAGTCACTCCACAGATACGCAGTATTTT
CDR3: CASSHSTDTQYF
J: TRBJ2-3
size: .
D: .
V: TRBV13

DNA: TGTGCCAGCAGCCCCGGGACATATAGCACAGATACGCAGTATTTT
CDR3: CASSPGTYSTDTQYF
J: TRBJ2-3
size: once
D: .
V: TRBV28

DNA: TGTGCCTGGAACAGGGGATTAGGCTACGAGCAGTACTTC
CDR3: CAWNRGLGYEQYF
J: TRBJ2-7
size: .
D: TRBD1
V: TRBV30

DNA: TGTGCCAGCAGCTCTACCGTAAGCTCCTACAATGAGCAGTTCTTC
CDR3: CASSSTVSSYNEQFF
J: TRBJ2-1
size: .
D: .
V: TRBV5-4

DNA: TGTGCCAGCAGTTATATCGCAGGAGGAAACACCATATATTTT
CDR3: CASSYIAGGNTIYF
J: TRBJ1-3
size: .
D: .
V: TRBV6-6

DNA: TGTGCCAGCAGCCTTGCCGGGACTAGCGCCTACAATGAGCAGTTCTTC
CDR3: CASSLAGTSAYNEQFF
J: TRBJ2-1
size: .
D: TRBD2
V: TRBV5-4

DNA: TGTGCCAGCAGTGACCGACAGTTCCAGCCCCAGCATTTT
CDR3: CASSDRQFQPQHF
J: TRBJ1-5
size: .
D: .
V: TRBV6-1

DNA: TGTGCCACCAGCAGAGATGGACAGTTCATAACTTTCTTT
CDR3: CATSRDGQFITFF
J: TRBJ1-1
size: .
D: .
V: TRBV15

DNA: TGTGCCATCAGAGCACAGGGTTCCGGGTACGAGCAGTACTTC
CDR3: CAIRAQGSGYEQYF
J: TRBJ2-7
size: .
D: .
V: TRBV10-3

DNA: TGTGCCAGCAGCTTAACCGGGACTTCGGTTACCAATGAGCAGTTCTTC
CDR3: CASSLTGTSVTNEQFF
J: TRBJ2-1
size: .
D: .
V: TRBV7-3

DNA: TGTGCCAGCAGCGTACAGGGTGGAGGCCAAGAGACCCAGTACTTC
CDR3: CASSVQGGGQETQYF
J: TRBJ2-5
size: .
D: .
V: TRBV6-1

DNA: TGTGCCAGCAGCCAAGATGGGAGGGCCACCGGGGAGCTGTTTTTT
CDR3: CASSQDGRATGELFF
J: TRBJ2-2
size: .
D: TRBD2
V: TRBV14

DNA: TGTGCCAGCAGCCACGAGACAACCGAGCAGTACTTC
CDR3: CASSHETTEQYF
J: TRBJ2-7
size: .
D: .
V: TRBV7-2

DNA: TGTGCCAGCAGGGGGGCGGTCGGGGTCAACTCTGGGGCCAACGTCCTGACTTTC
CDR3: CASRGAVGVNSGANVLTF
J: TRBJ2-6
size: .
D: .
V: TRBV7-9

DNA: TGTGCCAGCAGCTTAGCGTCGACAGATACGCAGTATTTT
CDR3: CASSLASTDTQYF
J: TRBJ2-3
size: .
D: .
V: TRBV7-9

DNA: TGTGCCAGCAGTTTGGGACAGGGTCGTCAGCCCCAGCATTTT
CDR3: CASSLGQGRQPQHF
J: TRBJ1-5
size: .
D: TRBD1
V: TRBV28

DNA: TGTGCCTGGCTGCGGGGGGGCAGGAACTATGGCTACACCTTC
CDR3: CAWLRGGRNYGYTF
J: TRBJ1-2
size: .
D: .
V: TRBV30

DNA: TGTGCCAGTAGCCCAGCGGGGACCGGGGCCAACGTCCTGACTTTC
CDR3: CASSPAGTGANVLTF
J: TRBJ2-6
size: .
D: TRBD2
V: TRBV19

DNA: TGTGCCAGCAGCTTAGTGGGGACAGAAAACTACAATGAGCAGTTCTTC
CDR3: CASSLVGTENYNEQFF
J: TRBJ2-1
size: .
D: TRBD1
V: TRBV7-2

DNA: TGCGCCAGCAGCTTATCCGGGACTAGCAACAGGGAGCTGTTTTTT
CDR3: CASSLSGTSNRELFF
J: TRBJ2-2
size: .
D: TRBD2
V: TRBV5-1

DNA: TGTGCCAGCACTTCAGGCACCGGGGAGCTGTTTTTT
CDR3: CASTSGTGELFF
J: TRBJ2-2
size: .
D: .
V: TRBV28

DNA: TGTGCCACCAGCAGAGGCCAACCCCTGGCCCAAATAAATGAGCAGTTCTTC
CDR3: CATSRGQPLAQINEQFF
J: TRBJ2-1
size: .
D: .
V: TRBV15

DNA: TGTGCCAGCAGTTACACCGCCCGGACACCGTACAATGAGCAGTTCTTC
CDR3: CASSYTARTPYNEQFF
J: TRBJ2-1
size: .
D: .
V: TRBV6-5

DNA: TGCGCCAGCAGAGAGTCCGGGACAGGGTGGGAGACCCAGTACTTC
CDR3: CASRESGTGWETQYF
J: TRBJ2-5
size: once
D: TRBD1
V: TRBV5-1

DNA: TGTGCCAGCAGGGGACAGGGGGTTTCTGGAAACACCATATATTTT
CDR3: CASRGQGVSGNTIYF
J: TRBJ1-3
size: .
D: TRBD1
V: TRBV6-1

DNA: TGTGCCAGCAGCTTGGACTTATCATATAATTCACCCCTCCACTTT
CDR3: CASSLDLSYNSPLHF
J: TRBJ1-6
size: .
D: .
V: TRBV5-4

DNA: TGTGCCAGTAGTTTATATTCGGGTTTCGGAGCGGGAATAGCCAAAAACATTCAGTACTTC
CDR3: CASSLYSGFGAGIAKNIQYF
J: TRBJ2-4
size: .
D: TRBD2
V: TRBV19

DNA: TGTGCCACCACCGGGACAGGGTGGGAGACCCAGTACTTC
CDR3: CATTGTGWETQYF
J: TRBJ2-5
size: .
D: TRBD1
V: TRBV11-3

DNA: TGTGCCAGTACCTATACAGGGGGTCCCTATGGCTACACCTTC
CDR3: CASTYTGGPYGYTF
J: TRBJ1-2
size: .
D: TRBD1
V: TRBV19

DNA: TGTGCCAGCCAATTTTCTATCTACAATGAGCAGTTCTTC
CDR3: CASQFSIYNEQFF
J: TRBJ2-1
size: .
D: .
V: TRBV6-5

DNA: TGTGCCAGCAGTTACTCGAAAGCCAGGGCCCACGAGCAGTACTTC
CDR3: CASSYSKARAHEQYF
J: TRBJ2-7
size: .
D: .
V: TRBV6-5

DNA: TGTGCCAGCTCACCACTACCGGGAGGAGAAAAGAGTGAGCAGTTCTTC
CDR3: CASSPLPGGEKSEQFF
J: TRBJ2-1
size: .
D: TRBD2
V: TRBV18

DNA: TGTGCCAGCAGTGCCGGTGGCGGAATAAGGGGAGAGACCCAGTACTTC
CDR3: CASSAGGGIRGETQYF
J: TRBJ2-5
size: .
D: .
V: TRBV25-1

DNA: TGTGCCATCAGTGAATATGGTGCGGGGTCCTACAATGAGCAGTTCTTC
CDR3: CAISEYGAGSYNEQFF
J: TRBJ2-1
size: .
D: .
V: TRBV10-3

DNA: TGTGCCAGCAGCCCCCGAGGACAGGGACTCTACGAGCAGTACTTC
CDR3: CASSPRGQGLYEQYF
J: TRBJ2-7
size: .
D: TRBD1
V: TRBV28

DNA: TGTGCCAGCAGCTTGGTGGCTAGCGGAGGAACCGGGGAGCTGTTTTTT
CDR3: CASSLVASGGTGELFF
J: TRBJ2-2
size: .
D: TRBD2
V: TRBV5-4

DNA: TGTGCCAGCAAAGGGAGGGGCCGACGAACAAATTCACCCCTCCACTTT
CDR3: CASKGRGRRTNSPLHF
J: TRBJ1-6
size: .
D: .
V: TRBV28

DNA: TGCAGCGTTGAAGATTTGGGGAGAGGTGGCTACACCTTC
CDR3: CSVEDLGRGGYTF
J: TRBJ1-2
size: .
D: .
V: TRBV29-1

DNA: TGTGCCAGCAGTTTAAGTAGCGGGACCTCCTACGAGCAGTACTTC
CDR3: CASSLSSGTSYEQYF
J: TRBJ2-7
size: .
D: TRBD2
V: TRBV27

DNA: TGTGCCAGCAGCTTATTCGGGGGACTCTATGGCTACACCTTC
CDR3: CASSLFGGLYGYTF
J: TRBJ1-2
size: .
D: .
V: TRBV11-2

DNA: TGCGCCAGCAGGCTGGCCAGTATGCTCACAGATACGCAGTATTTT
CDR3: CASRLASMLTDTQYF
J: TRBJ2-3
size: .
D: .
V: TRBV5-1

DNA: TGTGCCAGCAGCCCCTGGACAGGCTTTAGCGGTCGGCCCCAGCATTTT
CDR3: CASSPWTGFSGRPQHF
J: TRBJ1-5
size: .
D: TRBD1
V: TRBV7-2

DNA: TGTGCCAGCAGCTCAGGGACAGGGGGGAACTATGGCTACACCTTC
CDR3: CASSSGTGGNYGYTF
J: TRBJ1-2
size: once
D: TRBD1
V: TRBV7-2